Shown below are 31 T cell receptor beta chains from a single sample sequenced in a study of blood T cell repertoires in COVID-19. Method: immunoSEQ multiplex PCR; TCRdb's copy keeps in-frame clones and lacks some. Of over 50,000 clones listed, around 90% are singletons. Sequencing used peripheral blood. These receptors were taken from a human donor with active COVID-19. The donor label of this sample is uncertain.

This clone came up once. The chain is built from TRBV9 and TRBJ2-2; a weak D match, TRBD2 (5 bases). CDR1 is SGDLS, CDR2 YYNGEE, per germline. The CDR3 length is 15 residues. The ends were cut back, 3 bases at V and 3 bases at J, with 12 bases in the middle. The CDR3 DNA follows: TGTGCCAGCAGCGCACTCGGAGCGGACACCGGGGAGCTGTTTTTT. Its protein product is CASSALGADTGELFF. The complete variable domain, with remaining parts taken from reference TRBV9 and TRBJ2-2, reads DSGVTQTPKHLITATGQRVTLRCSPRSGDLSVYWYQQSLDQGLQFLIQYYNGEERAKGNILERFSAQQFPDLHSELNLSSLELGDSALYFCASSALGADTGELFFGEGSRLTVL.

The V and J genes are TRBV9 and TRBJ2-1; 12 bases align to TRBD2. Unmatched junction bases numbered 8, after V lost 4 bases and J lost 6 bases. The germline gives CDR1 SGDLS, CDR2 YYNGEE. The CDR3 consists of 16 residues. CDR3 in amino acids: CASSSLAGGPSNEQFF. CDR3 sequence (DNA): TGTGCCAGCAGCTCTCTAGCGGGAGGGCCGAGCAATGAGCAGTTCTTC.

The genes are TRBV27 and TRBJ1-1; a possible D gene is TRBD1 (5 bases). Germline V gene sequence: CDR1 MNHEY, CDR2 SMNVEV (reference sequence). The V and J ends lost 10 bases and 2 bases respectively, with 11 bases between them. The CDR3 contains 12 residues. The CDR3 loop is CATLTGNTEAFF. DNA for the CDR3: TGTGCCACCCTTACAGGAAACACTGAAGCTTTCTTT.

The chain has TRBV5-6 and TRBJ1-4; D is possibly TRBD1 (6 bases). CDR1 SGHDT and CDR2 YYEEEE come from the germline V gene. Between the trimmed V and J ends, which lost 0 bases and 0 bases, there was a span of 9 bases. The CDR3 covers 16 residues. CDR3 amino acids: CASSLEAGATNEKLFF. As DNA, the CDR3 is TGTGCCAGCAGCTTGGAGGCAGGGGCAACTAATGAAAAACTGTTTTTT.

This clone was counted once. The gene calls are TRBV19 and TRBJ1-4; tentatively, D is TRBD1 (6 bases). Trimming took 4 bases from V and 5 from J, leaving 11 bases between them. The CDR3 length is 14 residues. Germline-derived CDR1 and CDR2 are LNHDA and SQIVND (reference sequence). CDR3 sequence: CASSTGDINEKLFF. Written as DNA, the CDR3 is TGTGCCAGTAGTACCGGGGACATAAATGAAAAACTGTTTTTT.

This clone is a singleton in its sample. The genes are TRBV4-1 and TRBJ2-1; 9 bases fit TRBD2. The CDR3 totals 14 residues. Per germline, CDR1 MGHRA and CDR2 YSYEKL. Unmatched junction bases numbered 7, after V lost 3 bases and J lost 10 bases. CDR3 in DNA: TGCGCCAGCAGCCAGACTAGCGGTGTCGAGGAGCAGTTCTTC. This gives the protein CASSQTSGVEEQFF.

V gene TRBV6-5 combines with J gene TRBJ1-5; possible D gene TRBD1, 6 bases. From germline, CDR1 is MNHEY and CDR2 SVGAGI. CDR3 size: 12 residues. V lost 8 bases and J lost 11, with 16 bases in between. This chain's CDR3 is CASWDTGQTQHF. The CDR3 DNA follows: TGTGCCAGCTGGGACACCGGGCAGACCCAGCATTTT.

The V gene is TRBV28, the J gene TRBJ1-4; 8 nucleotides agree with TRBD1. In germline, CDR1 is MDHEN, CDR2 SYDVKM. V was pared by 2 bases and J by 1 base, with 3 bases of the junction left unmatched. CDR3 size: 16 residues. CDR3 nucleotide sequence: TGTGCCAGCAGTTTACCAGGGGGCTTAACTAATGAAAAACTGTTTTTT. This encodes CASSLPGGLTNEKLFF. The whole variable domain, filled in from reference TRBV28 and TRBJ1-4, reads DVKVTQSSRYLVKRTGEKVFLECVQDMDHENMFWYRQDPGLGLRLIYFSYDVKMKEKGDIPEGYSVSREKKERFSLILESASTNQTSMYLCASSLPGGLTNEKLFFGSGTQLSVL.

The genes are TRBV28 and TRBJ2-7, with D perhaps matching TRBD1 (6 bases). Trimming pared 2 bases from V and 2 bases from J, leaving 7 bases between. The CDR3 totals 13 residues. CDR1 is MDHEN, CDR2 SYDVKM, per germline. In DNA, the CDR3 is TGTGCCAGCAGTTTAGACAGGCCCTACGAGCAGTACTTC. It codes for CASSLDRPYEQYF.

CDR3 nucleotides: TGTGCCAGCAGCACCGGGACAGGGGGCGACGAGCAGTACTTC. It encodes CASSTGTGGDEQYF. V gene TRBV7-8 combines with J gene TRBJ2-7; 12 bases map to TRBD1. Germline values: CDR1 SGHVS, CDR2 FQNEAQ. CDR3 length: 14 amino acids. J was trimmed by 5 bases and V by 5 bases; bases with no gene match: 4.

J is TRBJ2-2 and V is TRBV28; the match to TRBD2 covers 12 bases. V lost 5 bases, J lost 5 bases, and 3 bases stayed unmatched. Per germline, CDR1 MDHEN and CDR2 SYDVKM. The CDR3 has 15 residues. The CDR3 DNA reads TGTGCCAGCAGTACACTAGCGGGGGGAACCGGGGAGCTGTTTTTT. This encodes CASSTLAGGTGELFF.

The V gene is TRBV9, the J gene TRBJ2-6, with 11 bases matching TRBD1. The J segment lost 3 bases and the V segment lost 3 bases, leaving 8 bases of the junction unmatched. Germline CDR1 reads SGDLS; CDR2 reads YYNGEE. CDR3 size: 18 residues. The CDR3 region is CASSASGTGGIGANVLTF. The CDR3 DNA reads as TGTGCCAGCAGCGCCTCCGGGACAGGGGGAATTGGGGCCAACGTCCTGACTTTC.

The V gene is TRBV9, the J gene TRBJ2-1; maybe TRBD1 (6 bases). V dropped 4 bases and J dropped 2 bases, with 13 bases sitting between them. The germline CDR1 and CDR2 sequences are SGDLS and YYNGEE. CDR3 length: 15 residues. The CDR3 bases are TGTGCCAGCAGCCTCGGGACAAATCCCTACAATGAGCAGTTCTTC. Its translation: CASSLGTNPYNEQFF.

V gene TRBV6-2 or TRBV6-3 combines with J gene TRBJ1-1; TRBD1 agrees at 8 bases. CDR3 length: 14 residues. V shed 4 bases, J shed 3 bases, and the junction held 4 bases outside the gene matches. Germline V gives CDR1 MNHEY, CDR2 SVGEGT. CDR3 loop: CASSWTGSDTEAFF. The CDR3 DNA reads as TGTGCCAGCAGTTGGACAGGGAGCGACACTGAAGCTTTCTTT.

As to this clone: This CDR3 fails to terminate in the conserved phenylalanine or tryptophan, so it likely reflects a read error. No DNA is shown, since the ends of the CDR3 on it are uncertain; the CDR3 is the one TCRdb lists. The chain uses TRBV19 and TRBJ2-7; TRBD2, the D gene given by the table, was not confirmed from the DNA. The germline gives CDR1 LNHDA, CDR2 SQIVND (reference sequence). The CDR3 comprises 11 residues, both ends counted. CDR3 sequence reads: CASEGGWISVG.

The rearrangement uses TRBV27 and TRBJ2-7; 9 bases align to TRBD1. The CDR3 covers 15 residues. In germline, CDR1 is MNHEY, CDR2 SMNVEV (reference sequence). Trimming took 3 bases from V and 5 from J; bases not matched to a gene: 8. CDR3 coding DNA: TGTGCCAGCAGTTTTTTGGGACAGGGTATCCACGAGCAGTACTTC. Its protein product is CASSFLGQGIHEQYF.

The V call is TRBV19, the J call TRBJ1-5; tentatively, D is TRBD1 (5 bases). The CDR3 consists of 15 residues. Per the germline V gene, CDR1 is LNHDA and CDR2 is SQIVND (reference sequence). The V end was cut by 6 bases, the J end by 0 bases, with 12 bases between. In DNA form, the CDR3 reads TGTGCCAGTAGCTGGGACTCCTATAGCAATCAGCCCCAGCATTTT. It translates to CASSWDSYSNQPQHF.

The chain is built from TRBV12-5 and TRBJ2-3, with TRBD2 matching over 14 bases. The CDR3 spans 17 residues. The germline CDR1 and CDR2 sequences are LGHNT and FRNRAP. J was trimmed by 1 base and V by 2 bases; bases with no gene match: 2. This chain's CDR3 is CASGLWGLAGGTDTQYF. The CDR3 DNA reads as TGTGCTAGTGGTTTGTGGGGACTAGCGGGGGGCACAGATACGCAGTATTTT.

The rearrangement uses TRBV2 and TRBJ2-6; 9 positions agree with TRBD1. After removal of 10 bases from V and 4 bases from J, the junction contained 8 bases not matched to a gene. Germline V gene sequence: CDR1 SNHLY, CDR2 FYNNEI. The CDR3 runs 15 residues. CDR3 DNA: TGTGCCATGCTACAGGGGGCGGGGGGGGCCAACGTCCTGACTTTC. Protein: CAMLQGAGGANVLTF.

This chain uses TRBV29-1 with TRBJ2-6, with D hard to call. Trimming left V 7 bases short and J 3 bases short, with 13 bases between. The length of the CDR3 is 14 residues. CDR1 and CDR2 from the germline V gene are SQVTM and ANQGSEA. Here the CDR3 reads CSAESIGGANVLTF. CDR3 DNA sequence: TGCAGCGCGGAGTCTATCGGTGGGGCCAACGTCCTGACTTTC. The full variable domain, with the rest looked up from reference TRBV29-1 and TRBJ2-6, is SAVISQKPSRDICQRGTSLTIQCQVDSQVTMMFWYRQQPGQSLTLIATANQGSEATYESGFVIDKFPISRPNLTFSTLTVSNMSPEDSSIYLCSAESIGGANVLTFGAGSRLTVL.

Only a few counts were recorded for this clone. J is TRBJ1-1 and V is TRBV9; D is unresolved. Germline CDR1 reads SGDLS; CDR2 reads YYNGEE. The CDR3 loop spans 13 amino acids. Trimming cost V 0 bases and J 3 bases, with 6 bases left between them. CDR3 sequence (DNA): TGTGCCAGCAGCGTAGGAGTGTACACTGAAGCTTTCTTT. Its translation is CASSVGVYTEAFF.

This sequence joins TRBV25-1 and TRBJ1-4; D perhaps matches TRBD1 (5 bases). V gave up 6 bases and J gave up 8 bases, with 16 bases separating them. CDR3 length equals 14 residues. Germline V gives CDR1 MGHDK, CDR2 SYGVNS. The CDR3 protein is CASREEGEGEKLFF. CDR3 nucleotides: TGTGCCAGCAGAGAGGAAGGGGAGGGAGAAAAACTGTTTTTT.

The chain uses TRBV30 and TRBJ2-7, with D perhaps TRBD2 (5 bases). Germline V gives CDR1 GTSNPN, CDR2 SVGIG (reference sequence). This CDR3 has 14 residues. V lost 4 bases and J 3 bases, leaving 16 bases between the germline ends. This chain's CDR3 is CAWTPADGLYEQYF. CDR3 DNA: TGTGCCTGGACCCCTGCGGACGGACTCTACGAGCAGTACTTC. The full variable domain, in which reference TRBV30 and TRBJ2-7 provide the parts outside the CDR3, is SQTIHQWPATLVQPVGSPLSLECTVEGTSNPNLYWYRQAAGRGLQLLFYSVGIGQISSEVPQNLSASRPQDRQFILSSKKLLLSDSGFYLCAWTPADGLYEQYFGPGTRLTVT.

This clone was picked up one time. The gene calls are TRBV27 and TRBJ1-2; the D is unclear. CDR3 length equals 13 residues. Per germline, CDR1 MNHEY and CDR2 SMNVEV (reference sequence). Trimming took 2 bases from V and 4 from J, leaving 8 bases between them. The DNA for the CDR3 is TGTGCCAGCAGTTTAGCGGGGTTCTATGGCTACACCTTC. Translated, it gives CASSLAGFYGYTF.

The rearrangement links TRBV28 to TRBJ2-7; D is perhaps TRBD1 (5 bases). Trimming shortened V by 4 bases and J by 2 bases, and 12 bases separated the two germline ends. This CDR3 region has 14 residues. CDR1 is MDHEN and CDR2 is SYDVKM in the germline V gene. CDR3 DNA sequence: TGTGCCAGCAGTTCATACAAGGGGACCTACGAGCAGTACTTC. It codes for CASSSYKGTYEQYF.

The chain has TRBV11-2 and TRBJ2-1; 13 nucleotides match TRBD2. The CDR3 loop spans 15 amino acids. Germline CDR1 is SGHAT and CDR2 is FQNNGV. Germline trimming cut 5 bases from V and 8 bases from J; bases unmatched to any gene: 6. CDR3 region: CASSPGLAGVHEQFF. Here the CDR3 DNA reads TGTGCCAGCAGCCCAGGACTAGCGGGAGTTCATGAGCAGTTCTTC.

The genes are TRBV29-1 and TRBJ2-7; D might be TRBD1 (5 bases). V lost 3 bases, J lost 2 bases, and 11 bases lay in between. Germline values: CDR1 SQVTM, CDR2 ANQGSEA. The length of the CDR3 is 13 residues. The CDR3 DNA reads as TGCAGCGTTGAGGGTAACAGGCCCTACGAGCAGTACTTC. It specifies CSVEGNRPYEQYF.

This chain connects TRBV6-2 or TRBV6-3 to TRBJ1-1; the match to TRBD1 covers 7 bases. CDR3 length equals 14 residues. V was clipped by 4 bases and J by 1 base; unmatched bases: 3. Per the germline V gene, CDR1 is MNHEY and CDR2 is SVGEGT. CDR3 sequence (DNA): TGTGCCAGCAGTTCGGACAGGAGGAACACTGAAGCTTTCTTT. It translates to CASSSDRRNTEAFF.

This rearrangement joins TRBV7-2 to TRBJ2-3, with a possible D match to TRBD2 (6 bases). V dropped 7 bases and J dropped 2 bases, with 10 bases sitting between them. Germline loops: CDR1 SGHTA, CDR2 FQGNSA. The CDR3 loop spans 13 amino acids. The CDR3 reads CASTAGHTDTQYF. The CDR3 coding sequence is TGTGCCAGCACGGCGGGGCACACAGATACGCAGTATTTT.

V and J are TRBV7-2 and TRBJ2-7; D is ambiguous. Between the trimmed V and J ends, which lost 5 bases and 3 bases, there was a span of 11 bases. Germline CDR1 and CDR2: SGHTA and FQGNSA. CDR3 size: 13 residues. The CDR3 reads CASSPLGVYEQYV. The CDR3 nucleotides are TGTGCCAGCAGCCCCCTCGGAGTCTACGAGCAGTACGTC.

The chain joins TRBV6-1 to TRBJ1-5; maybe TRBD1 (6 bases). This CDR3 has 15 amino acids. Trimming left V 3 bases short and J 5 bases short, with 14 bases between. Germline CDR1 MNHNS, CDR2 SASEGT. In nucleotides, the CDR3 is TGTGCCAGCAGTGATAAGTTACAGGGTTATCAGCCCCAGCATTTT. Its protein product is CASSDKLQGYQPQHF.